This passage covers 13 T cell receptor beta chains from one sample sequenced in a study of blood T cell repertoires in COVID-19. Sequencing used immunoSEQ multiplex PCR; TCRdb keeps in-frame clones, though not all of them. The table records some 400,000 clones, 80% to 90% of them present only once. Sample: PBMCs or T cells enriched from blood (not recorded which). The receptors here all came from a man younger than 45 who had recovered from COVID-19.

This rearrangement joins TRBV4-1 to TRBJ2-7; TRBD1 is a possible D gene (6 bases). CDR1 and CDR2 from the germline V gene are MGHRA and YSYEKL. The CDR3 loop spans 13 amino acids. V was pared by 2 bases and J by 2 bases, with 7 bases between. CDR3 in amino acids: CASSQTGPYEQYF. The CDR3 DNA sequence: TGCGCCAGCAGCCAAACAGGGCCCTACGAGCAGTACTTC.

CDR3 sequence reads: CASSLDSGYTF. In DNA, the CDR3 is TGTGCCAGCAGTCTAGACAGTGGCTACACCTTC. The rearrangement links TRBV6-6 to TRBJ1-2; a possible D gene is TRBD1 (5 bases). The CDR3 spans 11 residues. Germline assignment: CDR1 MNHNY and CDR2 SVGAGI (reference sequence). V lost 5 bases and J lost 7, with 8 bases in between.

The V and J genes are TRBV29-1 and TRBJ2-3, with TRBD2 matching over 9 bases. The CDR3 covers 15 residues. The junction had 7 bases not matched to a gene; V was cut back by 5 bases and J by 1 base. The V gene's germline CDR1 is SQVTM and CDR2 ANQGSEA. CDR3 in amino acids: CSVSRLAEGTDTQYF. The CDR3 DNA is TGCAGCGTTTCGAGACTAGCGGAGGGCACAGATACGCAGTATTTT.

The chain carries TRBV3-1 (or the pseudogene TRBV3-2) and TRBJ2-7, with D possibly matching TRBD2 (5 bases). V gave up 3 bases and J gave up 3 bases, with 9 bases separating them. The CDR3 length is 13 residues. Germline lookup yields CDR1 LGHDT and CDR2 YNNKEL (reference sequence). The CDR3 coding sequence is TGTGCCAGCAGCCAGGGCCGGGGCTACGAGCAGTACTTC. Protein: CASSQGRGYEQYF.

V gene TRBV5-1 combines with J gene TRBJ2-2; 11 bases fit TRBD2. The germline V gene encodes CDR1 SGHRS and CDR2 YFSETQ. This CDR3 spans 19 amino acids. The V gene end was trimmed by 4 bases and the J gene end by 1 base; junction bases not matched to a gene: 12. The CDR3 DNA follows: TGCGCCAGCAGCCCCCGGTGGGCTAGCGGGAGGCTGAACACCGGGGAGCTGTTTTTT. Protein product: CASSPRWASGRLNTGELFF.

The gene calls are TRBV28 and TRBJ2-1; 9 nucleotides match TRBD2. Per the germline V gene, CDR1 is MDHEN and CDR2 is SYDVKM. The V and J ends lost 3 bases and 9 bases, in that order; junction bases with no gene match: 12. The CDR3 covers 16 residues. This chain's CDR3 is CASSFLPGLAISEQFF. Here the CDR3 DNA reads TGTGCCAGCAGTTTTTTGCCGGGACTAGCTATAAGTGAGCAGTTCTTC. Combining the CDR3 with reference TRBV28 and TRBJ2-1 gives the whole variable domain DVKVTQSSRYLVKRTGEKVFLECVQDMDHENMFWYRQDPGLGLRLIYFSYDVKMKEKGDIPEGYSVSREKKERFSLILESASTNQTSMYLCASSFLPGLAISEQFFGPGTRLTVL.

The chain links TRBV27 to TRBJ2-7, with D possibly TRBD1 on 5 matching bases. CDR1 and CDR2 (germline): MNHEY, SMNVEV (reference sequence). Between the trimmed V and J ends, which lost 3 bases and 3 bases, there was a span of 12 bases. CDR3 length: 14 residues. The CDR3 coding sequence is TGTGCCAGCAGTTTCGTCGCAGGGAACTACGAGCAGTACTTC. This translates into CASSFVAGNYEQYF.

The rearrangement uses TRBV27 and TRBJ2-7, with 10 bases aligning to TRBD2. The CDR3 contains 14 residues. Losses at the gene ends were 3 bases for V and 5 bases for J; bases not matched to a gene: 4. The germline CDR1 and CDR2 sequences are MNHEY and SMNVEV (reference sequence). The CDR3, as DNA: TGTGCCAGCAGTTTGACTAGCGGGCAAGACGAGCAGTACTTC. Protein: CASSLTSGQDEQYF.

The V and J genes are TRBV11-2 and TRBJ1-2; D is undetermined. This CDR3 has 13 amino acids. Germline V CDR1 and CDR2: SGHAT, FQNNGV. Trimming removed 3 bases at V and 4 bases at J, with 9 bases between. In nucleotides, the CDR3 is TGTGCCAGCAGCTTGGGAGAAAGCTATGGCTACACCTTC. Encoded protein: CASSLGESYGYTF.

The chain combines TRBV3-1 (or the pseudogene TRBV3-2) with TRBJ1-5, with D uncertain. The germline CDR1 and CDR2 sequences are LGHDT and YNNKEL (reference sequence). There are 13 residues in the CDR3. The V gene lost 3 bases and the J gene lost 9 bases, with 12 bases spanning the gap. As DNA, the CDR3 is TGTGCCAGCAGCCAGAGTAATCCAGGGCCCCAGCATTTT. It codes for CASSQSNPGPQHF.

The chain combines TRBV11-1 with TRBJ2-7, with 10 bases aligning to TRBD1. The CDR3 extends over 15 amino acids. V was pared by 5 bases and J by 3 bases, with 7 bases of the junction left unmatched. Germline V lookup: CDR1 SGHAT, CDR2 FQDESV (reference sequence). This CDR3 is CASSSRDRGIYEQYF. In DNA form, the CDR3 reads TGTGCCAGCAGCAGCCGGGACAGGGGTATCTACGAGCAGTACTTC.

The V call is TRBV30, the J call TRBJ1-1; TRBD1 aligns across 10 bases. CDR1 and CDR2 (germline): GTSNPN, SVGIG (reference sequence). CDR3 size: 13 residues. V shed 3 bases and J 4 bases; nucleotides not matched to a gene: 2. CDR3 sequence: CAWRDRGVTEAFF. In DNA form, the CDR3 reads TGTGCCTGGAGGGACAGGGGGGTCACTGAAGCTTTCTTT. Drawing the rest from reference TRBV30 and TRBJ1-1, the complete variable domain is SQTIHQWPATLVQPVGSPLSLECTVEGTSNPNLYWYRQAAGRGLQLLFYSVGIGQISSEVPQNLSASRPQDRQFILSSKKLLLSDSGFYLCAWRDRGVTEAFFGQGTRLTVV.

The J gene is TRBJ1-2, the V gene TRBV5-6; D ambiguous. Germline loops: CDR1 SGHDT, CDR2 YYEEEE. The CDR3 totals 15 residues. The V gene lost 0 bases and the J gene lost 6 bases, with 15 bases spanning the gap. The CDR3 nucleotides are TGTGCCAGCAGCTTGGAATTCCGGGGAGGCGATGGCTACACCTTC. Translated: CASSLEFRGGDGYTF. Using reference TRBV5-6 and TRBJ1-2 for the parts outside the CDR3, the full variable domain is DAGVTQSPTHLIKTRGQQVTLRCSPKSGHDTVSWYQQALGQGPQFIFQYYEEEERQRGNFPDRFSGHQFPNYSSELNVNALLLGDSALYLCASSLEFRGGDGYTFGSGTRLTVV.